The 24 T cell receptor beta chains below come from one sample, sequenced in a study of T cell responses to AZD1222 COVID-19 vaccine. The method was immunoSEQ multiplex PCR; TCRdb's version includes in-frame clones alone and lacks a portion of them. The table has roughly 160,000 clones, around nine tenths seen once; the top ten hold approximately 1%. Specimen: peripheral blood, collected 28 days after the second AZD1222 dose. All receptors come from an adult who received the AZD1222 COVID-19 vaccine.

With respect to this clone: Other DNA sequences in the sample encode the same CDR3. The chain employs TRBV4-1 and TRBJ2-7; D call uncertain. Germline CDR1 reads MGHRA; CDR2 reads YSYEKL. V lost 0 bases and J 3 bases, leaving 6 bases between the germline ends. This CDR3 region has 13 residues. The CDR3 sequence is CASSQDPNYEQYF. The CDR3 DNA follows: TGCGCCAGCAGCCAAGATCCGAACTACGAGCAGTACTTC.

This clone has just a few counts. V and J are TRBV7-8 and TRBJ2-6; D not resolved. Deletions cut 5 bases from V and 1 base from J, with 9 bases between. The germline V gene has CDR1 SGHVS and CDR2 FQNEAQ. This CDR3 is built from 15 residues. CDR3 protein: CASSAQISGANVLTF. In nucleotides, the CDR3 is TGTGCCAGCAGCGCTCAGATTTCTGGGGCCAACGTCCTGACTTTC.

The V call is TRBV19, the J call TRBJ2-7, with 8 nucleotides matching TRBD2. This CDR3 contains 15 residues. Germline trimming cut 3 bases from V and 3 bases from J; bases unmatched to any gene: 7. The V gene's germline CDR1 is LNHDA and CDR2 SQIVND (reference sequence). CDR3: CASSIAAGAYYEQYF. The CDR3, as DNA: TGTGCCAGTAGTATTGCAGCGGGGGCCTACTACGAGCAGTACTTC.

The CDR3 loop is CASRKGGDYNSPLHF. The CDR3 DNA follows: TGTGCCAGCAGGAAAGGAGGGGACTATAATTCACCCCTCCACTTT. This sequence joins TRBV25-1 and TRBJ1-6, with D possibly TRBD1 on 5 matching bases. CDR1 is MGHDK, CDR2 SYGVNS, per germline. The CDR3 has 15 amino acids. Trimming left V 6 bases short and J 3 bases short, with 12 bases between.

This clone has a single count. This sequence joins TRBV12-5 and TRBJ2-2, with D hard to call. V lost 3 bases and J 4 bases, leaving 12 bases between the germline ends. Looked up from germline, CDR1 is LGHNT and CDR2 is FRNRAP. This CDR3 has 15 residues. This CDR3 is CASGFILGSTGELFF. CDR3 coding DNA: TGTGCTAGTGGTTTTATCCTTGGTTCCACCGGGGAGCTGTTTTTT.

This chain links TRBV19 with TRBJ2-7; 10 nucleotides line up with TRBD2. The CDR3 spans 15 residues. Trimming removed 6 bases from V and 2 bases from J; junction bases left unmatched: 7. Germline loops: CDR1 LNHDA, CDR2 SQIVND (reference sequence). In nucleotides, the CDR3 is TGTGCCAGTAGCTCCGGGACTAGCGTTACCTACGAGCAGTACTTC. Protein sequence: CASSSGTSVTYEQYF.

The chain employs TRBV11-2 and TRBJ2-5, with TRBD2 as a possible D gene (6 bases). Germline values: CDR1 SGHAT, CDR2 FQNNGV. Between the trimmed V and J ends, which lost 5 bases and 2 bases, there was a span of 24 bases. The CDR3 has 18 residues. This chain's CDR3 is CASSHWVGRGRGQETQYF. CDR3 bases: TGTGCCAGCAGCCATTGGGTCGGGCGGGGTCGAGGGCAAGAGACCCAGTACTTC.

This clone was found once. The CDR3 reads CASSHGLAGPRADTQYF. The CDR3 DNA reads as TGCGCCAGCAGCCACGGACTAGCGGGGCCCAGGGCAGATACGCAGTATTTT. V gene TRBV4-1 combines with J gene TRBJ2-3; 12 nucleotides match TRBD2. The CDR3 runs 17 residues. J lost 4 bases, V lost 3 bases, and 8 bases had no gene match. Germline V gives CDR1 MGHRA, CDR2 YSYEKL.

The J gene is TRBJ1-4, the V gene TRBV4-3, with no clear D. The V gene lost 3 bases and the J gene lost 4 bases, with 12 bases spanning the gap. From germline, CDR1 is LGHNA and CDR2 YSLEER. This CDR3 is built from 15 residues. In DNA form, the CDR3 reads TGCGCCAGCAGCCAGGGTATAGCCCGTAATGAAAAACTGTTTTTT. Its protein product is CASSQGIARNEKLFF.

The chain links TRBV6-6 to TRBJ1-6; 9 nucleotides line up with TRBD1. V gave up 3 bases and J gave up 10 bases; unmatched junction bases: 7. CDR1 and CDR2 from the germline V gene are MNHNY and SVGAGI (reference sequence). The CDR3 extends over 15 amino acids. CDR3 amino acids: CASSYLGQGRSPLHF. The CDR3 nucleotides are TGTGCCAGCAGTTATCTGGGACAGGGTAGATCACCCCTCCACTTT.

The V call is TRBV25-1, the J call TRBJ1-2; 9 bases fit TRBD1. The length of the CDR3 is 14 residues. V lost 1 base and J lost 8; bases outside the gene matches: 5. The germline V gene has CDR1 MGHDK and CDR2 SYGVNS. The CDR3, as DNA: TGTGCCAGCAGTGAATCTGGACAGGGGAAGGGCTACACCTTC. Translation gives CASSESGQGKGYTF.

The V call is TRBV4-1, the J call TRBJ1-3; the D gene is possibly TRBD1 (6 bases). Germline CDR1 is MGHRA and CDR2 is YSYEKL. CDR3 length equals 15 residues. V lost 4 bases and J lost 4, with 14 bases in between. The CDR3: CASSPPGESGNTIYF. CDR3 DNA sequence: TGCGCCAGCAGCCCTCCAGGGGAGTCGGGAAACACCATATATTTT.

The genes are TRBV3-1 (or the pseudogene TRBV3-2) and TRBJ1-4, with no clear D. The V gene lost 3 bases and the J gene lost 1 base, with 12 bases spanning the gap. The CDR3 extends over 16 amino acids. Germline CDR1 and CDR2: LGHDT and YNNKEL (reference sequence). The CDR3 region has the DNA TGTGCCAGCAGCCAGGGTTGGGCGCAAACTAATGAAAAACTGTTTTTT. Translation gives CASSQGWAQTNEKLFF.

The rearrangement uses TRBV6-5 and TRBJ1-5; D is unclear. From germline, CDR1 is MNHEY and CDR2 SVGAGI. CDR3 size: 14 residues. Trimming removed 0 bases at V and 8 bases at J, with 11 bases between. CDR3 sequence reads: CASSYSTPQEPQHF. CDR3 DNA: TGTGCCAGCAGTTACTCAACTCCGCAGGAGCCCCAGCATTTT.

The chain uses TRBV12-3 or TRBV12-4 and TRBJ1-6; D not certain. CDR3 length: 13 amino acids. Trimming took 4 bases from V and 7 from J, leaving 8 bases between them. CDR3 loop: CASSYGENSPLHF. CDR3 nucleotide sequence: TGTGCCAGCAGTTATGGGGAAAATTCACCCCTCCACTTT.

This chain uses TRBV5-6 with TRBJ2-7; the match to TRBD2 covers 7 bases. CDR1 and CDR2 (germline): SGHDT, YYEEEE. Germline trimming cut 2 bases from V and 3 bases from J; bases unmatched to any gene: 8. There are 15 residues in the CDR3. The CDR3 here is CASSFGLAVFYEQYF. The DNA for the CDR3 is TGTGCCAGCAGCTTTGGGCTAGCGGTCTTCTACGAGCAGTACTTC.

The gene calls are TRBV7-2 and TRBJ1-1; D possibly corresponds to TRBD1 (5 bases). The CDR3 is made up of 16 amino acids. Looked up from germline, CDR1 is SGHTA and CDR2 is FQGNSA. The V gene lost 1 base and the J gene lost 4 bases, with 16 bases spanning the gap. The CDR3 region has the DNA TGTGCCAGCAGCTTAGACCGGCTGGCTGGGGGCACTGAAGCTTTCTTT. Translation: CASSLDRLAGGTEAFF.

Only a few counts were recorded for this clone. The chain carries TRBV5-1 and TRBJ1-2; D ambiguous. V lost 4 bases and J 4 bases, leaving 11 bases between the germline ends. There are 13 residues in the CDR3. CDR1 and CDR2 (germline): SGHRS, YFSETQ. The CDR3 nucleotides are TGCGCCAGCAGCCCGAGCCAAACCTATGGCTACACCTTC. It translates to CASSPSQTYGYTF.

This chain uses TRBV27 with TRBJ2-3, with a possible D match to TRBD2 (5 bases). The germline V gene encodes CDR1 MNHEY and CDR2 SMNVEV (reference sequence). The CDR3 spans 16 residues. V was shortened by 3 bases and J by 0 bases, with 13 bases between the two germline ends. The CDR3 protein is CASSFRRVTSTDTQYF. Here the CDR3 DNA reads TGTGCCAGCAGTTTCAGGCGGGTCACTAGCACAGATACGCAGTATTTT.

The genes are TRBV5-5 and TRBJ1-1; TRBD1 aligns across 12 bases. CDR1 is SGHKS, CDR2 YYEKEE, per germline (reference sequence). This CDR3 comprises 18 residues. The V gene end was trimmed by 4 bases and the J gene end by 4 bases; junction bases not matched to a gene: 14. The CDR3 nucleotides read TGTGCCAGCAGCGAACGGCCGGGACAGGGGGCGGTTAGCACTGAAGCTTTCTTT. Protein product: CASSERPGQGAVSTEAFF.

The genes are TRBV19 and TRBJ1-1; TRBD1 matches 7 bases. CDR1 is LNHDA and CDR2 is SQIVND in the germline V gene (reference sequence). V lost 4 bases, J lost 4 bases, and 12 bases stayed unmatched. The CDR3 is 16 amino acids. The CDR3 DNA follows: TGTGCCAGTAGTAGCGGCCTCCAGGGGGTAGGCACTGAAGCTTTCTTT. It translates to CASSSGLQGVGTEAFF.

This sequence joins TRBV20-1 and TRBJ1-1; D is uncertain. V was shortened by 5 bases and J by 10 bases, with 11 bases between the two germline ends. The CDR3 runs to 10 residues. Germline-derived CDR1 and CDR2 are DFQATT and SNEGSKA (reference sequence). CDR3 nucleotides: TGCAGTGCTGACCGGGAGGTAGCTTTCTTT. This translates into CSADREVAFF.

The J gene is TRBJ1-1, the V gene TRBV6-7; TRBD1 might be the D (5 bases). TRBV6-7 is sorted into the ORF group, with uncertain function. With 0 bases removed from V and 10 bases from J, the gap between germline ends came to 30 bases. This CDR3 has 19 residues. The CDR3 nucleotides are TGTGCCAGCAGTTACTCGATCAGGGATTGGGGTGTATGGGTAGGAGGAGCTTTCTTT. This translates into CASSYSIRDWGVWVGGAFF.

The chain recombines TRBV5-1 with TRBJ1-2; no clear D. Trimming took 1 base from V and 8 from J, leaving 24 bases between them. Germline V lookup: CDR1 SGHRS, CDR2 YFSETQ. The CDR3 has 17 amino acids. The CDR3 DNA reads TGCGCCAGCAGCTTGAGTCCAAGTGACGCCGTTCCCGGAGGCTACACCTTC. Its translation: CASSLSPSDAVPGGYTF. The full variable domain, completed using reference TRBV5-1 and TRBJ1-2, is KAGVTQTPRYLIKTRGQQVTLSCSPISGHRSVSWYQQTPGQGLQFLFEYFSETQRNKGNFPGRFSGRQFSNSRSEMNVSTLELGDSALYLCASSLSPSDAVPGGYTFGSGTRLTVV.